This T cell receptor (beta chain) comes out of a study of T cells in Graves' hyperthyroidism and ophthalmopathy. CDR3 length: 15 residues. From germline, CDR1 is SGHNT and CDR2 YYREEE (reference sequence). Orbital computed tomography and thyroid ultrasound, together with serum TRAb and thyroxine and clinical symptoms, were used for diagnoses. The source material, RNA transcripts, was used to amplify TCR beta CDR3 regions. HTBI primers drove first-round RT-PCR of the TCR CDR3. TCRdb ran MiXCR on the multiplex PCR reads and lists one entry per CDR3 protein. The sample holds nearly 600,000 distinct CDR3 sequences; 14% are singletons and the top ten take roughly 6.9%. Details on this clonotype: A single base separates this from a much larger clone, so it may be a read error.

The sequence derives from a woman aged 18-35 years with Graves' ophthalmopathy. Sequencing used blood. V gene TRBV5-4 combines with J gene TRBJ2-1, with unresolved D. In DNA, the CDR3 is TGTGCCAGCAGCCTTAGGACCGGTTGGGTCAATGAGCAGTCCTTC. It translates to CASSLRTGWVNEQSF.